This TCR beta chain was observed in a study of T cell clones after liver transplantation. Across the whole study: Post-transplant blood was tracked for graft-donor-reactive T cell clones identified in a pre-transplant mixed lymphocyte reaction.

About this clone itself: Antigen: not known.

Sequencing used immunoSEQ multiplex PCR; TCRdb keeps in-frame clones, though not all of them. The sample carries approximately 6,200 clones, approximately 80% recorded once. General study results and limits: Post-transplant, graft-donor-reactive CD4 TCRbeta sequences in blood dropped significantly in 5 of 8 subjects. In two subjects, few donor cells limited the measurable donor-reactive repertoire.

The CDR3 extends over 14 amino acids. The V end was cut by 1 base, the J end by 3 bases, with 11 bases between. The source is a human patient who received a liver transplant. Some T cells may be the graft donor's. Sequenced here: CD8+ T cells from blood, sampled approximately 3.5 years after liver transplant. The chain carries TRBV5-3 and TRBJ2-7; D unresolved. TRBV5-3 is identified as an open reading frame with a role that is uncertain. The CDR3 region has the DNA TGTGCCAGAAGCTTGTACACGGAATTCTACGAGCAGTACTTC. This translates into CARSLYTEFYEQYF.